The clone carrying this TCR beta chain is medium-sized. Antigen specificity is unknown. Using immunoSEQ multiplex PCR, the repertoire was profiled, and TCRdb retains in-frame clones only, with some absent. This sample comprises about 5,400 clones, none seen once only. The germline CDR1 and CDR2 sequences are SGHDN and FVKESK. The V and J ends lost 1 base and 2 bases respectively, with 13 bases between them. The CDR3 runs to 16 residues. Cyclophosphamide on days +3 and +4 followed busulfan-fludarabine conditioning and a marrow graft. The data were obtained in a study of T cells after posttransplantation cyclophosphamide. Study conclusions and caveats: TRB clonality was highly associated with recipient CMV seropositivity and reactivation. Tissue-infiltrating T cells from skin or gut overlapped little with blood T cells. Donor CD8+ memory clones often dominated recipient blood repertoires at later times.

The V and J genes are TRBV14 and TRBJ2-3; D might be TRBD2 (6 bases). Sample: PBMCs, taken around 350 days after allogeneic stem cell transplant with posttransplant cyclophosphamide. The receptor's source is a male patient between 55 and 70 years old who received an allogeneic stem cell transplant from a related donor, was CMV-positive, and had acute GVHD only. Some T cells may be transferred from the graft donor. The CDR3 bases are TGTGCCAGCAGCCAAGTTTTGGTGGGACTCACAGATACGCAGTATTTT. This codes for CASSQVLVGLTDTQYF. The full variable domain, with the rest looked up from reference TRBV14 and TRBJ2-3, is EAGVTQFPSHSVIEKGQTVTLRCDPISGHDNLYWYRRVMGKEIKFLLHFVKESKQDESGMPNNRFLAERTGGTYSTLKVQPAELEDSGVYFCASSQVLVGLTDTQYFGPGTRLTVL.